This T cell receptor (beta chain) is from a study of T cell clones after liver transplantation. Repertoires were generated with immunoSEQ multiplex PCR, while TCRdb's copy carries only in-frame clones and drops some. The sample gives about 99,000 clones, 75% to 90% of which show up once; about 0.89% is in the top ten. The V and J ends lost 0 bases and 0 bases, in that order; junction bases with no gene match: 7. This CDR3 has 18 amino acids. CDR1 and CDR2 (germline): SGHNT, YYREEE (reference sequence). Sample: CD4+ T cells from blood, taken before liver transplant. This clonotype originated in a human donor who received a liver transplant. The chain is built from TRBV5-4 and TRBJ2-7; 12 nucleotides align to TRBD2. CDR3 in amino acids: CASSLDVGTSGHSYEQYF. The CDR3 DNA is TGTGCCAGCAGCTTGGACGTGGGGACTAGCGGGCACTCCTACGAGCAGTACTTC.